Sequencing of this T cell receptor beta chain was carried out in a study of PD-1 blockade in classical Hodgkin lymphoma. Study-wide background: Every 2 weeks, patients got 3 mg/kg intravenous nivolumab.

The assay was immunoSEQ multiplex PCR, and TCRdb's table has in-frame clones only and misses some. The profile covers about 20,000 clones, with about four fifths appearing a single time and approximately 7% taken by the ten largest. Study-wide points: Complete responders entered with baseline diversity on par with newly diagnosed patients, the results showed.

Time point specified: cycle 4 day 1 (C4D1), after less than 7 weeks of nivolumab. Each patient relapsed following autologous stem cell transplantation, and prior brentuximab vedotin exposure differed. It was by magnetic negative selection that CD8+ T cells were isolated from thawed PBMCs. Responses achieved at best were complete response, partial response or progressive disease. Trimming pared 0 bases from V and 5 bases from J, leaving 7 bases between. CDR3 size: 14 residues. CDR1 and CDR2 from the germline V gene are LGHNA and YSLEER. Comment on this clone: Its antigen is unidentified.

This rearrangement joins TRBV4-3 to TRBJ2-2; D is unresolved. The source is a human donor with classical Hodgkin lymphoma. The sample was CD8+ T cells from blood, taken before the fourth cycle of nivolumab. CDR3 residues: CASSQDWGTGELFF. In DNA form, the CDR3 reads TGCGCCAGCAGCCAAGATTGGGGTACCGGGGAGCTGTTTTTT.